This TCR beta chain emerged from a study of T cells in Graves' hyperthyroidism and ophthalmopathy. This CDR3 contains 16 residues. From germline, CDR1 is SGHRS and CDR2 YFSETQ. V lost 4 bases, J lost 3 bases, and 12 bases stayed unmatched. Amplification targeted TCR beta CDR3 regions from RNA transcripts. The primer set for the first-round RT-PCR of the TCR CDR3 was HTBI. TCRdb called the multiplex PCR reads again in MiXCR, with one record for every CDR3 protein. The repertoire holds about 200,000 distinct CDR3 sequences, with about 17% as singletons. A few counts support this clonotype. The receptor was isolated from a man aged 35 to 55 with Graves' hyperthyroidism. The rearrangement joins TRBV5-1 to TRBJ1-1; the match to TRBD1 covers 7 bases. Sequenced sample: blood. The CDR3 loop is CASSPDRGLVDTEAFF. CDR3 DNA: TGCGCCAGCAGCCCGGATAGGGGGCTAGTTGACACTGAAGCTTTCTTT.